This T cell receptor (beta chain) is drawn from a study of T cell responses to AZD1222 COVID-19 vaccine. Study-wide findings and caveats: Spike-spanning, vaccine-associated CD4 TCRs were dominant at 160-218 and 743-854. Repertoires in all cases were sampled only once the peak T cell response had passed. Breadth and depth of Spike-specific TCRs rose after two AZD1222 doses.

Some clones are missing from TCRdb's copy, which holds only in-frame ones; the method was immunoSEQ multiplex PCR. The profile shows roughly 270,000 clones, almost 95% of them singletons. A remark on this clone: Its antigen is currently unknown.

CDR1 SGHTA and CDR2 FQGNSA come from the germline V gene. CDR3 length: 16 amino acids. Trimming took 5 bases from V and 0 from J, leaving 16 bases between them. This clonotype was obtained from an adult who received the AZD1222 COVID-19 vaccine. V and J are TRBV7-2 and TRBJ1-1, with D hard to call. Source: peripheral blood, taken 28 days after the second AZD1222 dose. The DNA of the CDR3 is TGTGCCAGCAGCCAGTCGACCGGGCGGGTGAACACTGAAGCTTTCTTT. This codes for CASSQSTGRVNTEAFF.